The T cell receptor (beta chain) under discussion was sequenced for a study of blood T cell repertoires in COVID-19. Study overall: Spain, Italy and the United States supplied samples that represented acute and convalescent COVID-19.

V was trimmed by 4 bases and J by 7 bases, leaving 16 bases between them. This CDR3 spans 14 amino acids. The germline gives CDR1 SGHVS, CDR2 FQNEAQ. Original handling: Nucleated cell counts were estimated from reference gene primer amplification. Clones were read by immunoSEQ multiplex PCR, and TCRdb kept only the in-frame ones, dropping some. That table supplies the V and J calls and clone size; D and trimming were determined from the DNA. The profile covers roughly 200,000 clones, with around nine tenths appearing a single time and 1.5% to 2% taken by the ten largest. Sequencing was performed on peripheral blood. The V call is TRBV7-8, the J call TRBJ1-2, with D tentatively TRBD1 (6 bases). This clonotype was sampled from a man aged 18 to 30 with active or convalescent COVID-19. The CDR3 is CASSSSRDIGGYTF. The CDR3 nucleotides are TGTGCCAGCAGCTCGTCCCGGGACATCGGTGGCTACACCTTC.